Listed here are 21 T cell receptor beta chains from one sample, sequenced in a study of shared clonotypes between healthy human individuals. Profiled with immunoSEQ multiplex PCR; TCRdb holds only in-frame clones, not every one. This sample has about 600,000 clones, with 97% found just once. Source material: naive CD4+ T cells sorted from blood. Subset meaning: CD45RA+ positively selected. The receptors shown here come from a woman aged 25 to 39 in good health.

The chain carries TRBV4-1 and TRBJ1-1; 9 bases match TRBD1. J lost 3 bases, V lost 1 base, and 6 bases had no gene match. The length of the CDR3 is 16 residues. Germline CDR1 reads MGHRA; CDR2 reads YSYEKL. DNA for the CDR3: TGCGCCAGCAGCCAAGGCCGGACAGGGGCGGACACTGAAGCTTTCTTT. It is translated as CASSQGRTGADTEAFF.

The rearrangement joins TRBV30 to TRBJ2-5; TRBD2 matches at 7 bases. The end of the DNA is better explained by TRBJ2-7, so the J call may be wrong. CDR1 GTSNPN and CDR2 SVGIG come from the germline V gene (reference sequence). The CDR3 extends over 12 amino acids. The CDR3 DNA sequence: TGTGCCTGGACTGCGGGAGATGACGAGCAGTACTTC. It yields the protein CAWTAGDDEQYF.

This chain uses TRBV29-1 with TRBJ1-3, with 7 positions matching TRBD1. The CDR3 consists of 15 residues. Germline V gene lookup returns CDR1 SQVTM and CDR2 ANQGSEA. Trimming at V came to 6 bases and at J to 0 bases, leaving 8 bases not matched to a gene. DNA of the CDR3: TGCAGCGTCGCAGGGGGGCTCCCCTCTGGAAACACCATATATTTT. Translation gives CSVAGGLPSGNTIYF.

V is TRBV10-3 and J is TRBJ2-5; D is possibly TRBD1 (5 bases). The germline V gene has CDR1 ENHRY and CDR2 SYGVKD. V was pared by 0 bases and J by 7 bases, with 12 bases between. The CDR3 spans 14 residues. The CDR3 sequence: CAISESGRAGTQYF. CDR3 DNA: TGTGCCATCAGTGAGTCCGGCAGGGCCGGGACCCAGTACTTC.

This chain uses TRBV6-1 with TRBJ1-5, with D perhaps TRBD1 (6 bases). Germline assignment: CDR1 MNHNS and CDR2 SASEGT. The CDR3 is 13 amino acids. The V end was cut by 6 bases, the J end by 6 bases, with 12 bases between. The CDR3: CASSGGAGQPQHF. The CDR3 nucleotides read TGTGCCAGCAGCGGGGGCGCCGGTCAGCCCCAGCATTTT.

The chain's CDR3 is CASSYSGTIAKNIQYF. As DNA, the CDR3 is TGTGCCAGCAGTTACTCCGGGACGATAGCCAAAAACATTCAGTACTTC. The rearrangement joins TRBV6-5 to TRBJ2-4, with D perhaps matching TRBD1 or TRBD2 (5 bases each). V lost 0 bases, J lost 0 bases, and 9 bases lay in between. The CDR3 is made up of 16 amino acids. Germline V gene lookup returns CDR1 MNHEY and CDR2 SVGAGI.

The J gene is TRBJ2-3, the V gene TRBV4-2, with D perhaps given as TRBD1 or TRBD2 (6 bases each). Germline lookup yields CDR1 LGHNA and CDR2 YNFKEQ. V shed 4 bases and J shed 6 bases, with 17 bases lying between them. The CDR3 consists of 15 residues. This CDR3 is CASSPGGADTDTQYF. Here the CDR3 DNA reads TGTGCCAGCAGCCCCGGGGGCGCAGACACGGATACGCAGTATTTT.

The rearrangement links TRBV7-7 to TRBJ2-1; TRBD2 aligns across 12 bases. Trimming took 5 bases from V and 8 from J; bases not matched to a gene: 7. This CDR3 is built from 15 residues. Per the germline V gene, CDR1 is SSHAT and CDR2 is FNYEAQ (reference sequence). The CDR3, as DNA: TGTGCCAGCAGCATTCTAGCGGGAGGGCCGGATGAGCAGTTCTTC. Amino acid sequence: CASSILAGGPDEQFF.

This chain uses TRBV5-6 with TRBJ1-4; D is unclear. This CDR3 is 15 amino acids long. CDR1 and CDR2 (germline): SGHDT, YYEEEE. V was trimmed by 4 bases and J by 1 base, leaving 11 bases between them. CDR3 sequence reads: CASSLGRETNEKLFF. The CDR3 coding sequence is TGTGCCAGCAGCCTCGGACGGGAAACTAATGAAAAACTGTTTTTT.

V and J are TRBV28 and TRBJ2-1; possible D gene TRBD2, 6 bases. Germline CDR1 is MDHEN and CDR2 is SYDVKM. The CDR3 is 15 residues long. The V end was cut by 1 base, the J end by 0 bases, with 7 bases between. The CDR3 DNA reads as TGTGCCAGCAGTTTATACGGGAGCTCCTACAATGAGCAGTTCTTC. Amino acid sequence: CASSLYGSSYNEQFF.

This rearrangement joins TRBV27 to TRBJ2-3, with 11 bases aligning to TRBD2. CDR1 is MNHEY and CDR2 is SMNVEV in the germline V gene (reference sequence). V trimming: 5 bases; J trimming: 9 bases; junction bases outside the gene matches: 10. This CDR3 is 15 amino acids long. The CDR3 protein is CASSMRLAGRPTQYF. As DNA, the CDR3 is TGTGCCAGCAGTATGAGACTAGCGGGACGCCCGACGCAGTATTTT.

The rearrangement uses TRBV5-5 and TRBJ2-1, with D possibly TRBD1 on 5 matching bases. The CDR3 spans 15 residues. Germline CDR1 SGHKS, CDR2 YYEKEE (reference sequence). V lost 4 bases to trimming and J lost 3 bases, with 14 bases between them. Written as DNA, the CDR3 is TGTGCCAGCAGCGCTTCTCCGACAGACTACAATGAGCAGTTCTTC. Protein product: CASSASPTDYNEQFF.

The J gene is TRBJ2-2, the V gene TRBV5-1; 8 bases are shared with TRBD2. Germline V gene data show CDR1 as SGHRS and CDR2 as YFSETQ. The V and J ends lost 3 bases and 1 base, in that order; junction bases with no gene match: 5. The CDR3 is 16 amino acids. This CDR3 is CASSSRTSLNTGELFF. In DNA form, the CDR3 reads TGCGCCAGCAGCTCTCGGACTAGCCTGAACACCGGGGAGCTGTTTTTT.

The chain combines TRBV7-2 with TRBJ2-7, with TRBD2 identical over 7 bases. Unmatched junction bases numbered 11, after V lost 5 bases and J lost 4 bases. The CDR3 loop spans 15 amino acids. CDR1 is SGHTA and CDR2 is FQGNSA in the germline V gene. CDR3 DNA sequence: TGTGCCAGCAGCCTCCTATGGGACTACAATTACGAGCAGTACTTC. Translation gives CASSLLWDYNYEQYF.

This chain uses TRBV5-1 with TRBJ2-5; 10 nucleotides match TRBD1. CDR1 and CDR2 (germline): SGHRS, YFSETQ. The CDR3 is 15 amino acids. V trimming: 4 bases; J trimming: 1 base; junction bases outside the gene matches: 4. CDR3 protein: CASSARTGGQETQYF. The DNA for the CDR3 is TGCGCCAGCAGCGCGAGGACAGGGGGCCAAGAGACCCAGTACTTC.

CDR3 loop: CASSLVRRAKNIQYF. For the CDR3, the DNA is TGTGCCAGCAGCTTAGTGAGAAGAGCCAAAAACATTCAGTACTTC. The chain is built from TRBV11-3 and TRBJ2-4; D ambiguous. Per the germline V gene, CDR1 is SGHNT and CDR2 is YENEEA. Trimming took off 1 base at V and 0 bases at J, with 7 bases between the two ends. The CDR3 has 15 amino acids.

V gene TRBV28 combines with J gene TRBJ2-1; maybe TRBD2 (5 bases). The V end lost 4 bases, the J end lost 3 bases, and 7 bases lay between the germline ends. This CDR3 contains 13 residues. Germline CDR1 and CDR2: MDHEN and SYDVKM. The CDR3 coding sequence is TGTGCCAGCAGTTGGGCGGGCTACAATGAGCAGTTCTTC. The encoded protein is CASSWAGYNEQFF. Based on the CDR3 plus reference TRBV28 and TRBJ2-1, the full variable domain is DVKVTQSSRYLVKRTGEKVFLECVQDMDHENMFWYRQDPGLGLRLIYFSYDVKMKEKGDIPEGYSVSREKKERFSLILESASTNQTSMYLCASSWAGYNEQFFGPGTRLTVL.

The rearrangement uses TRBV15 and TRBJ2-1; TRBD2 matches at 7 bases. This CDR3 comprises 16 residues. Germline V gives CDR1 LNHNV, CDR2 YYDKDF (reference sequence). V shed 0 bases, J shed 5 bases, and the junction held 7 bases outside the gene matches. DNA for the CDR3: TGTGCCACCAGCAGAGATGGGGGGGAGGCCAACAATGAGCAGTTCTTC. Translated: CATSRDGGEANNEQFF.

A single count supports this clone. The V gene is TRBV29-1, the J gene TRBJ2-1, with 11 bases matching TRBD2. Germline V gives CDR1 SQVTM, CDR2 ANQGSEA. The CDR3 is 15 residues long. The junction had 6 bases not matched to a gene; V was cut back by 4 bases and J by 4 bases. The CDR3 region is CSVGSGTSGYNEQFF. The CDR3 DNA follows: TGCAGCGTTGGGTCCGGGACTAGCGGATACAATGAGCAGTTCTTC.

This chain uses TRBV28 with TRBJ1-2, with D unclear. The V gene's germline CDR1 is MDHEN and CDR2 SYDVKM. The CDR3 is 15 residues long. Deletions cut 6 bases from V and 4 bases from J, with 18 bases between. The CDR3 sequence is CASSQPGLGTYGYTF. The CDR3 nucleotides read TGTGCCAGCAGCCAACCTGGGTTAGGAACCTATGGCTACACCTTC.

This chain uses TRBV30 with TRBJ2-1; TRBD2 matches 11 bases. Germline CDR1 GTSNPN, CDR2 SVGIG (reference sequence). The CDR3 consists of 14 residues. J was trimmed by 6 bases and V by 6 bases; bases with no gene match: 7. CDR3 region: CACAGTSGLNEQFF. CDR3 sequence (DNA): TGTGCCTGTGCCGGGACTAGCGGTCTCAATGAGCAGTTCTTC.